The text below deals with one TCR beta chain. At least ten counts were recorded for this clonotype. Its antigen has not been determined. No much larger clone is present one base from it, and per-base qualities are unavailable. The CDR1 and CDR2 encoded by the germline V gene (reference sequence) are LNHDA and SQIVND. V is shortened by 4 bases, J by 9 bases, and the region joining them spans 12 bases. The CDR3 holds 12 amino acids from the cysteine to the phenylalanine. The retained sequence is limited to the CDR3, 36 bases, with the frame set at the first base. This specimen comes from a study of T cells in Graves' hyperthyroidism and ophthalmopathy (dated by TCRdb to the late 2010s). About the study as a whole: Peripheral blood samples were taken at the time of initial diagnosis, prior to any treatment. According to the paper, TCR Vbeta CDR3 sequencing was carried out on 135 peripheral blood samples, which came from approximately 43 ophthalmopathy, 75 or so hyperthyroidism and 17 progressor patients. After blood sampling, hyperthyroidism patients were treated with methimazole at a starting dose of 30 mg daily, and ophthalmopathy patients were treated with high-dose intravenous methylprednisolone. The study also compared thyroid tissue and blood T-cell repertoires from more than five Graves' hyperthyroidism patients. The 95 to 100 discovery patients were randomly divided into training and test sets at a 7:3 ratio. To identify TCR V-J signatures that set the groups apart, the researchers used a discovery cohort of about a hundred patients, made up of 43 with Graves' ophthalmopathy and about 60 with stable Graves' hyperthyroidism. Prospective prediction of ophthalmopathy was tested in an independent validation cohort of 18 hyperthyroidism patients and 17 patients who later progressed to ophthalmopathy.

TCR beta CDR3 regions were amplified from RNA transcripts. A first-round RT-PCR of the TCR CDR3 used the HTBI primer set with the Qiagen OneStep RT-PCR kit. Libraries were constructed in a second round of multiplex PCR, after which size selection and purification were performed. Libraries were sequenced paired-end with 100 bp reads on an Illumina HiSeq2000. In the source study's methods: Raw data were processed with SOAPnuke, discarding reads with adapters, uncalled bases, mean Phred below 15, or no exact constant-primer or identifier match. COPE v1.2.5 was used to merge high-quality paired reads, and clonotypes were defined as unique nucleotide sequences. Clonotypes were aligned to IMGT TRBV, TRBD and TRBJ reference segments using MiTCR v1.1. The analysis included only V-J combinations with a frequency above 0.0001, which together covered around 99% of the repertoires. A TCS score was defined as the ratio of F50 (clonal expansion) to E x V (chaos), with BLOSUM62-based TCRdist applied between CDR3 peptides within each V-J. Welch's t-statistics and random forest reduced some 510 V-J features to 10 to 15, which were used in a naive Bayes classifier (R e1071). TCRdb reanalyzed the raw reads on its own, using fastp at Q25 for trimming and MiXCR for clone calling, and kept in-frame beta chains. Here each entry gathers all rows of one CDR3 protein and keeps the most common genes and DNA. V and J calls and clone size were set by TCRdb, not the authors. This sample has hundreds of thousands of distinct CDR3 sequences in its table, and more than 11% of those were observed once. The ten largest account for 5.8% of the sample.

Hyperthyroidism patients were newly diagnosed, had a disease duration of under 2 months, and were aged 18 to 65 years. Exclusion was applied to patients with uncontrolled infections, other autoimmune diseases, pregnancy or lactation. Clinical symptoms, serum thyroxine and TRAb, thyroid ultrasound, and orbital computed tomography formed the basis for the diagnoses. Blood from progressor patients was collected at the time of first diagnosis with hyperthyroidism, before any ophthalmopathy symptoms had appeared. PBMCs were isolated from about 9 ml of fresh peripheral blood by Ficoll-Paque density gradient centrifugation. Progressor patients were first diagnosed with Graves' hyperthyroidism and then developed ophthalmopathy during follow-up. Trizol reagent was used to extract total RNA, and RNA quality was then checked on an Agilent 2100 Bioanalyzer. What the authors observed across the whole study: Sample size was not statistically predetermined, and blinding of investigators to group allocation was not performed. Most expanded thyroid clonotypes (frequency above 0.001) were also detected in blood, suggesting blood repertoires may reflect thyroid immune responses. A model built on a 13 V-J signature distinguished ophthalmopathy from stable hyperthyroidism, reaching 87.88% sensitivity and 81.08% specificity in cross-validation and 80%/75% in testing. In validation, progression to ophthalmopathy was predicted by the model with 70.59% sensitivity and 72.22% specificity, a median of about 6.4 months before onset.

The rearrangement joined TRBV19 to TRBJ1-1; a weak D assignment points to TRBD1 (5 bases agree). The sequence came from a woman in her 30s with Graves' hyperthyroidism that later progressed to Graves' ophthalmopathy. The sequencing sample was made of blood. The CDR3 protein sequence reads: CASSTGTAQAFF. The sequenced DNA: TGTGCCAGTAGTACGGGGACCGCCCAAGCTTTCTTT.